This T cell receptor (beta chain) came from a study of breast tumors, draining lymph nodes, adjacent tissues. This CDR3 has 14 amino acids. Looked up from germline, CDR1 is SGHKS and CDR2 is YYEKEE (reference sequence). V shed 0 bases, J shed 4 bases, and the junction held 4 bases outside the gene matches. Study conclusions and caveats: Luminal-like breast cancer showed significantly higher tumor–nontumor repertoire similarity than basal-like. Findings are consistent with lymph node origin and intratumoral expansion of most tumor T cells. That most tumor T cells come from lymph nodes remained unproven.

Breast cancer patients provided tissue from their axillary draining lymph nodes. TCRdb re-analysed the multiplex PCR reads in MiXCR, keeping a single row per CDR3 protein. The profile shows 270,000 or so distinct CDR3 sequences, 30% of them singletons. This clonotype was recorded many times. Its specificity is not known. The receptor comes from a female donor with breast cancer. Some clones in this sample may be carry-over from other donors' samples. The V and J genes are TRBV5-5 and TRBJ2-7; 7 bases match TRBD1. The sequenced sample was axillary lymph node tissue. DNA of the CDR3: TGTGCCAGCAGCTTGGACGCGGACAGGTACGAGCAGTACTTC. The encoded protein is CASSLDADRYEQYF.